What follows are 3 T cell receptor beta chains derived from one specimen sequenced in a study of blood T cells in healthy people across ages. Primers used in a second PCR of about 7 to 12 cycles were a sample-barcoded 5' primer and a J-beta primer mix. TCRdb redid the calling of the 5' RACE reads with MiXCR, one entry per CDR3 protein. The table includes about 1,000,000 distinct CDR3 sequences, roughly 45% detected once. Sequencing was carried out using blood. The receptors were gathered from a woman aged 55-69 years in good health.

The genes are TRBV9 and TRBJ2-3, with D perhaps given as TRBD1 or TRBD2 (5 bases each). Germline V gene lookup returns CDR1 SGDLS and CDR2 YYNGEE. Trimming took 2 bases from V and 2 from J, leaving 9 bases between them. The CDR3 is made up of 14 amino acids. The chain's CDR3 is CASSVTGPTDTQYF. The CDR3 DNA reads as TGTGCCAGCAGCGTCACGGGACCCACAGATACGCAGTATTTT.

This clonotype was observed a handful of times. V usage is TRBV29-1 and J usage is TRBJ1-2; D may be TRBD1 (5 bases). CDR3 length: 12 amino acids. The V and J ends lost 2 bases and 7 bases respectively, with 11 bases between them. Germline V gene data show CDR1 as SQVTM and CDR2 as ANQGSEA. The CDR3 coding sequence is TGCAGCGTTGAAAGGGGAGAAAGTGGCTACACCTTC. This gives the protein CSVERGESGYTF.

This clonotype was found a few times. The chain couples TRBV10-3 to TRBJ1-2, with TRBD1 identical over 9 bases. The CDR3 spans 14 residues. Trimming cost V 10 bases and J 4 bases; bases outside gene matches: 10. Germline values: CDR1 ENHRY, CDR2 SYGVKD. The CDR3 spells CATPKGQGLYGYTF. The CDR3 coding sequence is TGTGCCACGCCCAAGGGACAGGGCCTCTATGGCTACACCTTC.